These T cell receptor beta chains were read from a single sample in a study of cytomegalovirus exposure and HLA in healthy donors. The assay was immunoSEQ multiplex PCR, and TCRdb's table has in-frame clones only and misses some. Here the sample spans about 130,000 clones, 78% being singletons. Sequences were obtained from PBMCs. These receptors were obtained from a female donor in good health and CMV-seronegative. Each CDR3 is given with its conserved first and last residue. The D gene is left open where the match is weak. Rows give clone size only sometimes, using once, few, many, or a class for an expanded clone.

J: TRBJ2-7; size: .; D: TRBD2; V: TRBV7-2; CDR3: CASSPSAGLEQYF; DNA: TGTGCCAGCAGCCCGTCAGCGGGACTCGAGCAGTACTTC
J: TRBJ2-2; size: few; D: .; V: TRBV28; CDR3: CASGTGGGLSGELFF; DNA: TGTGCCAGCGGAACTGGGGGCGGGTTGTCCGGGGAGCTGTTTTTT
J: TRBJ2-1; size: few; D: .; V: TRBV7-3; CDR3: CASSSGGEQFF; DNA: TGTGCCAGCAGCTCTGGAGGGGAGCAGTTCTTC
J: TRBJ2-7; size: few; D: TRBD1; V: TRBV6-1; CDR3: CASSAMDRVYDEQYF; DNA: TGTGCCAGCAGTGCTATGGACAGGGTTTACGACGAGCAGTACTTC
J: TRBJ2-1; size: few; D: TRBD2; V: TRBV10-3; CDR3: CAIKPGLASLDEQFF; DNA: TGTGCCATCAAACCGGGACTAGCATCATTGGATGAGCAGTTCTTC
J: TRBJ2-7; size: .; D: TRBD2; V: TRBV28; CDR3: CASRLSGSLYEQYF; DNA: TGTGCCAGCAGACTAAGCGGGAGTCTGTACGAGCAGTACTTC
J: TRBJ2-1; size: .; D: .; V: TRBV6-5; CDR3: CASSSTPVYDEQFF; DNA: TGTGCCAGCAGTTCGACTCCAGTATACGATGAGCAGTTCTTC
J: TRBJ1-4; size: .; D: .; V: TRBV6-5; CDR3: CASSYELDEKLFF; DNA: TGTGCCAGCAGTTATGAGTTGGATGAAAAACTGTTTTTT
J: TRBJ1-1; size: .; D: .; V: TRBV19; CDR3: CASSNGGHWDTEAFF; DNA: TGTGCCAGTAGTAACGGGGGGCATTGGGACACTGAAGCTTTCTTT
J: TRBJ1-2; size: .; D: .; V: TRBV7-3; CDR3: CASSLDDRSGYTF; DNA: TGTGCCAGCAGCTTAGATGATAGATCTGGCTACACCTTC
J: TRBJ2-7; size: .; D: .; V: TRBV5-1; CDR3: CASSLAGDLYEQYF; DNA: TGCGCCAGCAGCTTGGCGGGGGACCTGTACGAGCAGTACTTC
J: TRBJ1-5; size: .; D: .; V: TRBV7-2; CDR3: CASSLAITGSNQPQHF; DNA: TGTGCCAGCAGCTTAGCTATTACAGGGAGCAATCAGCCCCAGCATTTT
J: TRBJ1-5; size: .; D: TRBD1; V: TRBV29-1; CDR3: CSAGTGNNQPQHF; DNA: TGCAGCGCCGGGACAGGGAACAATCAGCCCCAGCATTTT
J: TRBJ2-7; size: once; D: .; V: TRBV11-2; CDR3: CASSLAVSYEQYF; DNA: TGTGCCAGCAGCTTAGCGGTGTCCTACGAGCAGTACTTC
J: TRBJ1-1; size: .; D: TRBD1; V: TRBV7-3; CDR3: CASSLTGQGGTEAFF; DNA: TGTGCCAGCAGCTTAACTGGGCAGGGGGGTACTGAAGCTTTCTTT
J: TRBJ1-2; size: .; D: .; V: TRBV9; CDR3: CASSPRKAGSRDGYTF; DNA: TGTGCCAGCAGCCCCCGCAAGGCGGGGTCTCGTGATGGCTACACCTTC
J: TRBJ2-7; size: .; D: TRBD1; V: TRBV6-1; CDR3: CASISRTGSSYEQYF; DNA: TGTGCCAGCATATCAAGGACAGGGAGCTCCTACGAGCAGTACTTC
J: TRBJ1-1; size: once; D: .; V: TRBV15; CDR3: CATNTGYRDRTEAFF; DNA: TGTGCCACCAACACAGGCTATCGAGACCGCACTGAAGCTTTCTTT
J: TRBJ1-2; size: .; D: .; V: TRBV12-5; CDR3: CASAEGLKMGYTF; DNA: TGTGCTAGTGCGGAGGGCCTAAAGATGGGCTACACCTTC
J: TRBJ1-1; size: .; D: .; V: TRBV6-1; CDR3: CASSEGPDPGAAFEAFF; DNA: TGTGCCAGCAGTGAAGGGCCAGACCCAGGGGCCGCCTTTGAAGCTTTCTTT
J: TRBJ2-7; size: .; D: TRBD1; V: TRBV13; CDR3: CASSLDRGYEQYF; DNA: TGTGCCAGCAGCTTGGACAGGGGATACGAGCAGTACTTC
J: TRBJ2-7; size: .; D: TRBD2; V: TRBV4-1; CDR3: CASSQGGGRSYEQYF; DNA: TGCGCCAGCAGCCAGGGTGGCGGGAGGTCCTACGAGCAGTACTTC
J: TRBJ2-1; size: .; D: TRBD1; V: TRBV7-7; CDR3: CASSPTGDTYNEQFF; DNA: TGTGCCAGCAGCCCGACAGGGGATACCTACAATGAGCAGTTCTTC
J: TRBJ2-7; size: .; D: .; V: TRBV19; CDR3: CASSPGGAGNQQYF; DNA: TGTGCCAGTAGTCCAGGTGGGGCAGGGAATCAGCAGTACTTC
J: TRBJ2-7; size: .; D: TRBD1; V: TRBV28; CDR3: CASSSRQGWGEQYF; DNA: TGTGCCAGCAGTTCCCGACAGGGTTGGGGGGAGCAGTACTTC
J: TRBJ1-1; size: .; D: .; V: TRBV7-9; CDR3: CASSPQDRGAFF; DNA: TGTGCCAGCAGCCCACAGGACAGAGGCGCTTTCTTT
J: TRBJ1-4; size: few; D: TRBD1; V: TRBV11-2; CDR3: CASSLQGATEKLFF; DNA: TGTGCCAGCAGCTTACAGGGGGCAACTGAAAAACTGTTTTTT
J: TRBJ2-5; size: few; D: .; V: TRBV6-5; CDR3: CASKDRDSGETQYF; DNA: TGTGCCAGCAAAGACAGGGACTCGGGAGAGACCCAGTACTTC
J: TRBJ2-7; size: .; D: TRBD2; V: TRBV4-1; CDR3: CASSTTSGSYEQYF; DNA: TGCGCCAGCAGCACTACTAGCGGCTCCTACGAGCAGTACTTC
J: TRBJ2-1; size: few; D: .; V: TRBV4-2; CDR3: CASSSRDYNEQFF; DNA: TGTGCCAGCAGCTCCCGGGACTACAATGAGCAGTTCTTC
J: TRBJ2-7; size: once; D: .; V: TRBV6-5; CDR3: CASSYQTRQYF; DNA: TGTGCCAGCAGTTACCAGACAAGACAGTACTTC
J: TRBJ1-5; size: .; D: .; V: TRBV10-3; CDR3: CAISESGGHSNQPQHF; DNA: TGTGCCATCAGTGAGTCGGGCGGACATAGCAATCAGCCCCAGCATTTT